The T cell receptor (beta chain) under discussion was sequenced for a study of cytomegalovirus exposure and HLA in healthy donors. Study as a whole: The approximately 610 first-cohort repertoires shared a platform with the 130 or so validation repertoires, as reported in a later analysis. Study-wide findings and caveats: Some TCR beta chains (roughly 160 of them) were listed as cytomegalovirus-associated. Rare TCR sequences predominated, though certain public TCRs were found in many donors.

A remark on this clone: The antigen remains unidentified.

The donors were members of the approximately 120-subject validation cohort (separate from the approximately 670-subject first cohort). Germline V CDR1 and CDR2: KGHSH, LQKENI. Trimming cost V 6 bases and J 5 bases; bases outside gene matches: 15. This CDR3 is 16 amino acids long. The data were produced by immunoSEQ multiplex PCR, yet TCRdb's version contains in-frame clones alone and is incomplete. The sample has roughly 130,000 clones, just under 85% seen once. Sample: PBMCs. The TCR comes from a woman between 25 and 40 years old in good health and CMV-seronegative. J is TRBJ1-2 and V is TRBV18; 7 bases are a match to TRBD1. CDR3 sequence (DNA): TGTGCCAGCTCGCTATCTGACAGGGTTTCCTCTTATGGCTACACCTTC. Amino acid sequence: CASSLSDRVSSYGYTF.